These 28 T cell receptor beta chains share one sample of origin, sequenced in a study of T cells in localized non-small cell lung cancer. Method: immunoSEQ multiplex PCR; TCRdb's copy keeps in-frame clones and lacks some. The table has 10,000 to 15,000 clones, 84% seen once. The sequencing here drew on peripheral blood, taken before any cancer treatment. The receptor source for this set is a male donor at least 60 years old with stage I squamous cell lung carcinoma.

CDR3 DNA sequence: TGTGCCAGCAGCAAAGCGCGAGGGGGAGCAGGATCCGTATGGCCCCAGCATTTT. Translation gives CASSKARGGAGSVWPQHF. The chain links TRBV21-1 to TRBJ1-5; the table assigns TRBD1, which was not confirmed against the DNA. TRBV21-1 is a pseudogene segment. The CDR3 length is 18 residues.

This sequence joins TRBV13 and TRBJ2-7; D may be TRBD1 or TRBD2 (5 bases each). The CDR3 runs to 14 residues. V was shortened by 8 bases and J by 0 bases, with 14 bases between the two germline ends. CDR1 and CDR2 (germline): PRHDT, FYEKMQ (reference sequence). CDR3 nucleotide sequence: TGTGCCAGCCAGGAATTTGGGGGCTCCTACGAGCAGTACTTC. Amino acid sequence: CASQEFGGSYEQYF.

The chain joins TRBV7-8 to TRBJ2-7; the D gene is possibly TRBD2 (5 bases). The CDR3 has 13 residues. The germline V gene encodes CDR1 SGHVS and CDR2 FQNEAQ. V lost 4 bases to trimming and J lost 5 bases, with 12 bases between them. CDR3 sequence (DNA): TGTGCCAGCAGCTCCCGGGAATGGGACGAGCAGTACTTC. Its protein is CASSSREWDEQYF.

The chain employs TRBV10-1 and TRBJ2-5, with 7 bases identical to TRBD1. V lost 5 bases to trimming and J lost 1 base; unmatched junction nucleotides: 7. The germline CDR1 and CDR2 sequences are WNHNN and SYGVQD (reference sequence). CDR3 size: 15 residues. CDR3 sequence (DNA): TGCGCCAGCAGTCCCAGGGGGAGCACCCAAGAGACCCAGTACTTC. Translation gives CASSPRGSTQETQYF.

This rearrangement joins TRBV9 to TRBJ2-5, with D perhaps TRBD2 (6 bases). The germline CDR1 and CDR2 sequences are SGDLS and YYNGEE. The V end lost 3 bases, the J end lost 4 bases, and 16 bases lay between the germline ends. The CDR3 has 15 residues. The CDR3: CASSAALATPETQYF. Written as DNA, the CDR3 is TGTGCCAGCAGCGCCGCTCTAGCGACCCCAGAGACCCAGTACTTC.

The chain links TRBV5-6 to TRBJ2-1; D not certain. V was clipped by 5 bases and J by 6 bases, with 9 bases between them. This CDR3 has 12 residues. Germline CDR1 SGHDT, CDR2 YYEEEE. The DNA for the CDR3 is TGTGCCAGCAGTTGGGCCTCCAATGAGCAGTTCTTC. Translated: CASSWASNEQFF. Looking up the rest from reference TRBV5-6 and TRBJ2-1 gives the full variable domain: DAGVTQSPTHLIKTRGQQVTLRCSPKSGHDTVSWYQQALGQGPQFIFQYYEEEERQRGNFPDRFSGHQFPNYSSELNVNALLLGDSALYLCASSWASNEQFFGPGTRLTVL.

The J gene is TRBJ2-4, the V gene TRBV19; TRBD2 agrees at 9 bases. This CDR3 region has 19 residues. CDR1 is LNHDA and CDR2 is SQIVND in the germline V gene (reference sequence). Trimming removed 6 bases from V and 0 bases from J; junction bases left unmatched: 15. CDR3 DNA sequence: TGTGCCAGTAGAGGTCTAGCGGGGAACTACGCGCTAGCCAAAAACATTCAGTACTTC. Its protein product is CASRGLAGNYALAKNIQYF.

The J gene is TRBJ2-4, the V gene TRBV5-1; D possibly corresponds to TRBD1 (5 bases). The germline V gene has CDR1 SGHRS and CDR2 YFSETQ. V was pared by 0 bases and J by 3 bases, with 7 bases between. The CDR3 has 14 residues. As DNA, the CDR3 is TGCGCCAGCAGCTTGGAAGGGGTCAAAAACATTCAGTACTTC. This gives the protein CASSLEGVKNIQYF.

The rearrangement links TRBV10-1 to TRBJ2-7; 8 nucleotides agree with TRBD1. Looked up from germline, CDR1 is WNHNN and CDR2 is SYGVQD (reference sequence). V lost 3 bases, J lost 4 bases, and 8 bases stayed unmatched. The CDR3 runs 15 residues. The CDR3 bases are TGCGCCAGCAGTGATGAGGCAGGGGGCTTGTACGAGCAGTACTTC. Translation: CASSDEAGGLYEQYF.

This chain joins TRBV14 and TRBJ1-1; D not certain. V was shortened by 6 bases and J by 3 bases, with 11 bases between the two germline ends. Germline CDR1 and CDR2: SGHDN and FVKESK. This CDR3 is built from 13 residues. The CDR3 DNA reads TGTGCCAGCAGTCAAAACCGCGACACTGAAGCTTTCTTT. Its translation: CASSQNRDTEAFF.

The V gene is TRBV29-1, the J gene TRBJ2-1; a possible D gene is TRBD2 (6 bases). Trimming stripped 6 bases from V and 2 bases from J, with 17 bases between. The CDR3 sequence is 15 residues long. In germline, CDR1 is SQVTM, CDR2 ANQGSEA. The CDR3 nucleotides are TGCAGCGTGGTAAGGGAGGAGGTACCCTACAATGAGCAGTTCTTC. It is translated as CSVVREEVPYNEQFF.

The genes are TRBV4-1 and TRBJ1-5; TRBD1 is a possible D gene (5 bases). The V end lost 1 base, the J end lost 1 base, and 11 bases lay between the germline ends. CDR3 length equals 16 residues. Germline CDR1 is MGHRA and CDR2 is YSYEKL. This CDR3 reads CASSQGSGISNQPQHF. DNA for the CDR3: TGCGCCAGCAGCCAAGGTTCAGGGATCAGCAATCAGCCCCAGCATTTT.

V gene TRBV28 combines with J gene TRBJ2-3; 10 bases agree with TRBD1. This CDR3 has 14 amino acids. Trimming removed 8 bases from V and 5 bases from J; junction bases left unmatched: 7. Per germline, CDR1 MDHEN and CDR2 SYDVKM. CDR3 sequence: CASDRGQAGDTQYF. The CDR3 region has the DNA TGTGCCAGCGACAGGGGGCAGGCGGGAGATACGCAGTATTTT.

The rearrangement uses TRBV9 and TRBJ1-3, with D uncertain. The V gene's germline CDR1 is SGDLS and CDR2 YYNGEE. The CDR3 has 17 amino acids. The ends were cut back, 0 bases at V and 0 bases at J, with 13 bases in the middle. The CDR3 sequence is CASSVVPVQNSGNTIYF. The CDR3 DNA reads as TGTGCCAGCAGCGTAGTCCCGGTACAAAACTCTGGAAACACCATATATTTT.

The chain is built from TRBV2 and TRBJ1-2; the D gene is possibly TRBD1 (5 bases). Germline lookup yields CDR1 SNHLY and CDR2 FYNNEI. V dropped 3 bases and J dropped 8 bases, with 13 bases sitting between them. The CDR3 is 13 residues long. The CDR3 coding sequence is TGTGCCAGCAGTGAGAGGGACCGCGGAGGCTACACCTTC. Its translation: CASSERDRGGYTF.

The chain recombines TRBV5-4 with TRBJ2-7; D is unclear. Germline CDR1 reads SGHNT; CDR2 reads YYREEE (reference sequence). The CDR3 sequence is 13 residues long. Trimming stripped 0 bases from V and 1 base from J, with 5 bases between. The CDR3 coding sequence is TGTGCCAGCAGCTTGGGGGCTTCCTACGAGCAGTACTTC. This translates into CASSLGASYEQYF.

The chain uses TRBV28 and TRBJ2-5; TRBD1 aligns across 10 bases. Looked up from germline, CDR1 is MDHEN and CDR2 is SYDVKM. CDR3 size: 16 residues. V was pared by 6 bases and J by 4 bases, with 11 bases of the junction left unmatched. The CDR3 nucleotides are TGTGCCAGCAGCCCGGGACAGGGGACGGGGGGAGAGACCCAGTACTTC. Translated, it gives CASSPGQGTGGETQYF.

V is TRBV27 and J is TRBJ2-7, with D perhaps matching TRBD2 (10 bases). Trimming shortened V by 5 bases and J by 6 bases, and 17 bases separated the two germline ends. This CDR3 is built from 14 residues. Germline V lookup: CDR1 MNHEY, CDR2 SMNVEV (reference sequence). DNA for the CDR3: TGTGCCAGCAGTATACTAGCGGGACAGGGCGAGCAGTACTTC. As protein: CASSILAGQGEQYF.

The chain couples TRBV23-1 to TRBJ1-5, with D hard to call. TRBV23-1 is labeled an ORF, and its function is uncertain. V lost 3 bases to trimming and J lost 8 bases, with 2 bases between them. CDR3 size: 10 residues. The CDR3, as DNA: TGCGCCAGCAGTCATAAGCCCCAGCATTTT. Protein product: CASSHKPQHF.

This clone was counted between two and nine times. The CDR3 here is CASIRDLGNGYTF. CDR3 DNA sequence: TGTGCCAGCATCCGGGACCTAGGCAATGGCTACACCTTC. J is TRBJ1-2 and V is TRBV2; a possible D gene is TRBD1 (5 bases). The germline V gene has CDR1 SNHLY and CDR2 FYNNEI. The V end lost 7 bases, the J end lost 6 bases, and 15 bases lay between the germline ends. This CDR3 spans 13 amino acids.

This chain links TRBV15 with TRBJ1-5, with TRBD1 matching over 10 bases. Germline V gene sequence: CDR1 LNHNV, CDR2 YYDKDF (reference sequence). The V and J ends lost 5 bases and 7 bases, in that order; junction bases with no gene match: 5. The CDR3 contains 14 residues. The CDR3 DNA reads TGTGCCACCAGCCCGGGACAGGGGACGCAGCCCCAGCATTTT. This sequence encodes CATSPGQGTQPQHF.

The chain combines TRBV23-1 with TRBJ2-3; weak D call: TRBD1 (5 bases). TRBV23-1 is treated as an ORF (open reading frame) with a function not yet certain. Trimming took 2 bases from V and 3 from J, leaving 18 bases between them. The CDR3 consists of 17 residues. The DNA of the CDR3 is TGCGCCAGCAGTCAACCTAGAGAAGGGGTTTTAACAGATACGCAGTATTTT. Translated: CASSQPREGVLTDTQYF.

V is TRBV5-1 and J is TRBJ2-1, with 7 bases that match TRBD2. The CDR3 consists of 14 residues. CDR1 is SGHRS and CDR2 is YFSETQ in the germline V gene. Germline trimming cut 0 bases from V and 5 bases from J; bases unmatched to any gene: 2. The CDR3 loop is CASSLGDYDNEQFF. CDR3 nucleotide sequence: TGCGCCAGCAGCTTGGGGGACTACGACAATGAGCAGTTCTTC.

This chain links TRBV28 with TRBJ1-2; D may be TRBD1 (6 bases). V was trimmed by 9 bases and J by 3 bases, leaving 14 bases between them. Germline assignment: CDR1 MDHEN and CDR2 SYDVKM. This CDR3 is built from 13 residues. This CDR3 reads CASRIGTHYGYTF. The CDR3, as DNA: TGTGCCAGTCGAATCGGGACACACTATGGCTACACCTTC.

This chain links TRBV10-2 with TRBJ2-3; D might be TRBD2 (6 bases). V was clipped by 2 bases and J by 14 bases, with 14 bases between them. The CDR3 runs to 12 residues. Germline loops: CDR1 WSHSY, CDR2 SAAADI. CDR3 sequence reads: CASSETQIGGYF. The CDR3 nucleotides read TGCGCCAGCAGTGAGACCCAGATCGGGGGGTATTTT.

The V and J genes are TRBV25-1 and TRBJ2-1, with D unclear. CDR1 is MGHDK and CDR2 is SYGVNS in the germline V gene. The V gene lost 1 base and the J gene lost 9 bases, with 16 bases spanning the gap. This CDR3 contains 15 residues. In DNA form, the CDR3 reads TGTGCCAGCAGTGAATGGGTCCCAAGTGTAAGTGAGCAGTTCTTC. It translates to CASSEWVPSVSEQFF.

The chain combines TRBV12-5 with TRBJ2-7, with D uncertain. The CDR3 contains 13 residues. V lost 1 base and J 2 bases, leaving 6 bases between the germline ends. Per germline, CDR1 LGHNT and CDR2 FRNRAP. The CDR3 nucleotides are TGTGCTAGTGGTTTGGGACCGACCTACGAGCAGTACTTC. Protein sequence: CASGLGPTYEQYF.

Only a few counts were recorded for this clone. V gene TRBV6-5 combines with J gene TRBJ2-7; TRBD1 matches 7 bases. The CDR3 spans 14 residues. Germline assignment: CDR1 MNHEY and CDR2 SVGAGI. V lost 4 bases to trimming and J lost 2 bases; unmatched junction nucleotides: 5. CDR3 region: CASSLDRRTYEQYF. The CDR3 region has the DNA TGTGCCAGCAGTTTGGACAGGCGGACCTACGAGCAGTACTTC.